A selection of T cell receptor beta chains follows, all from one sample in a study of shared clonotypes between healthy human individuals. Repertoires were generated with immunoSEQ multiplex PCR, while TCRdb's copy carries only in-frame clones and drops some. The repertoire holds millions of clones, with roughly 93% as singletons. The sample consisted of naive CD4+ T cells from PBMCs. These receptors were collected from a man aged 18 to 29 in good health. Some clones in this sample may be carry-over from other donors' samples. Each CDR3 is given without its conserved first and last residue. The order of the fields is J gene, V gene, CDR3 protein.

TRBJ2-7 TRBV27 ASSLPSWVGGDYEQY
TRBJ1-2 TRBV18 ASSPAGGTGGYT
TRBJ1-5 TRBV28 ASSLGAGISNQPQH
TRBJ2-5 TRBV2 ARGPTETQY
TRBJ2-5 TRBV28 ASSLTIKTQY
TRBJ1-1 TRBV19 ASSRQGVSTEAF
TRBJ1-4 TRBV30 AWSVLASNEKLF
TRBJ2-3 TRBV7-2 ASSWGLETDTQY
TRBJ2-3 TRBV27 ASKRQGTDTQY
TRBJ1-2 TRBV30 AWSLGQSGGYT
TRBJ1-4 TRBV9 ASSAFQGLPNEKLF
TRBJ2-1 TRBV5-6 ASSWTGGFYNEQF
TRBJ2-3 TRBV6-6 ASSRTGGRDTQY
TRBJ1-5 TRBV5-1 ASSFAPGRQPQH
TRBJ2-5 TRBV7-2 ASSPYRALGETQY
TRBJ2-2 TRBV7-7 ASSLFANTGELF
TRBJ1-4 TRBV6-1 ASSEAGYRVNEKLF
TRBJ1-1 TRBV4-2 ASSHRRGAVTEAF
TRBJ2-3 TRBV7-2 ASSQGPGFRDTQY
TRBJ2-1 TRBV9 ASSVEAEEYLEQF
TRBJ2-1 TRBV19 ASSWPDSYNEQF
TRBJ2-1 TRBV28 ASEGLAGEQF
TRBJ2-7 TRBV7-2 ASSLVGSGASYEQY
TRBJ2-7 TRBV5-1 ASSSGQGAYEQY
TRBJ2-2 TRBV7-3 ASSPRARGNTGELF
TRBJ1-1 TRBV19 ASSIVGGNTEAF
TRBJ2-1 TRBV25-1 ASSVPGQGVEQF
TRBJ1-1 TRBV7-9 ASQRGQMNTEAF
TRBJ2-7 TRBV5-1 ASSFGDRGYEQY
TRBJ2-7 TRBV11-2 ASSLPGPISYEQY
TRBJ2-5 TRBV5-1 ASSHGTSWGETQY
TRBJ2-6 TRBV5-3 ARSLPDRAGANVLT
TRBJ2-1 TRBV5-1 ASSRDDSYNEQF
TRBJ2-3 TRBV28 ASSLPRTSGTSTDTQY
TRBJ1-1 TRBV12-5 ASGSGAVTEAF
TRBJ2-7 TRBV28 ASSSPGTSYQQY
TRBJ2-3 TRBV5-1 ASSLSDPRGDTQY
TRBJ2-6 TRBV28 ASSTGALANVLT
TRBJ2-7 TRBV6-5 ASSYRQGGAYEQY
TRBJ2-3 TRBV5-4 ASSFTTPGTDTQY
TRBJ1-4 TRBV2 ASSDSRTGVGEKLF
TRBJ1-6 TRBV2 ASSGDRTYYSPLH
TRBJ2-7 TRBV28 ASSSTGHYYEQY
TRBJ2-7 TRBV20-1 SAWDALEQY
TRBJ1-4 TRBV6-5 ASSRGTVLNEKLF
TRBJ2-7 TRBV5-1 ASSSPSLAGVYSYEQY
TRBJ1-2 TRBV10-3 AISEYQNGVGYT
TRBJ1-4 TRBV6-1 ASSQPGEPNEKLF
TRBJ1-4 TRBV7-6 ASSSQTASNEKLF
TRBJ2-6 TRBV7-2 ASSRALGSGANVLT
TRBJ2-7 TRBV4-1 ASSLGTSGRGTSYEQY
TRBJ2-2 TRBV7-3 ASSSHGTRFRELF
TRBJ2-2 TRBV6-6 ASSKIAGTNTGELF
TRBJ2-5 TRBV28 ASSSPPGLALETQY